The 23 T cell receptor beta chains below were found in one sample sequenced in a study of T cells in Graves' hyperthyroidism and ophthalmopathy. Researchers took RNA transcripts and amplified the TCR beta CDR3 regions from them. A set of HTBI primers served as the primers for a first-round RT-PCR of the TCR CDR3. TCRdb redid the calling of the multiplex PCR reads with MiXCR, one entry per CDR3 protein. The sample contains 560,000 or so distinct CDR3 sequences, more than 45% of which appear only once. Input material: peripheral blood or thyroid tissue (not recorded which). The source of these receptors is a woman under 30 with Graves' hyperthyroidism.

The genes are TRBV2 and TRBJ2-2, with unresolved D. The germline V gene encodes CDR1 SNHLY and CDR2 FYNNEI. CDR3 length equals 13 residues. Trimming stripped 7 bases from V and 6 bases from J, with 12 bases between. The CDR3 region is CASTPVGAGELFF. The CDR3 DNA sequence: TGTGCCAGCACCCCGGTCGGCGCCGGGGAGCTGTTTTTT.

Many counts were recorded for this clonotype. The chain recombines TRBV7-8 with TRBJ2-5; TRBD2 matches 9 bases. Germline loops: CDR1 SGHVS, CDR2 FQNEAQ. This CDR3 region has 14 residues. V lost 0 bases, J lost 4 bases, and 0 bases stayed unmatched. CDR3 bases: TGTGCCAGCAGCTTAGCACTAGCGGGAGAGACCCAGTACTTC. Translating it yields CASSLALAGETQYF.

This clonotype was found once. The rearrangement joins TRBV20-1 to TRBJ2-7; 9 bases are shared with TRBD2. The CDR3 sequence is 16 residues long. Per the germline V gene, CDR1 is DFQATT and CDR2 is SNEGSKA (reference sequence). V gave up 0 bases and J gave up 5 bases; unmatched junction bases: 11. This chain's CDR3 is CSARDPSSGGWDEQYF. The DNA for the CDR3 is TGCAGTGCTAGAGACCCTAGCAGCGGGGGGTGGGACGAGCAGTACTTC.

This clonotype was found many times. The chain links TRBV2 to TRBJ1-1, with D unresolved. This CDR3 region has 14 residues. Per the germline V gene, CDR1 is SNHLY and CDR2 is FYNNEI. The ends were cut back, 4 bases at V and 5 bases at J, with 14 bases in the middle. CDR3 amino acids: CASSGPVGVTEAFF. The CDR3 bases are TGTGCCAGCAGTGGTCCTGTCGGTGTGACTGAAGCTTTCTTT.

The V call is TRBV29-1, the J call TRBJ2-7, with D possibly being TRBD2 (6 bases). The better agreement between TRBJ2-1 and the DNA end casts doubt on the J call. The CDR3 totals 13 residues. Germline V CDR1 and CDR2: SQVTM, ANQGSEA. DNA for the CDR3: TGCAGCGTTGAGGGGCAAGGGCGGCGGGGTCAGTTCTTC. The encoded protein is CSVEGQGRRGQFF.

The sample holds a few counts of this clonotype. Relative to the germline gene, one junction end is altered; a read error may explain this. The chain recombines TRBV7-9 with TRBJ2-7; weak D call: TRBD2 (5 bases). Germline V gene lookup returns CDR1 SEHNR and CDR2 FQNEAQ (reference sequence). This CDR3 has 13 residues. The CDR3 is CASSLLGVNEQYF. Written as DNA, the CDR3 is TGCGCCAGCAGCTTGTTGGGAGTGAACGAGCAGTACTTC.

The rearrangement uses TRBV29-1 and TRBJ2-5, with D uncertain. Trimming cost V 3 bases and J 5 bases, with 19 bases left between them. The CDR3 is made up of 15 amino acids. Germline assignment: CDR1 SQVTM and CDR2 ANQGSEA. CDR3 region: CSVELPWSAGETQYF. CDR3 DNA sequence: TGCAGCGTTGAGCTCCCATGGTCGGCCGGGGAGACCCAGTACTTC.

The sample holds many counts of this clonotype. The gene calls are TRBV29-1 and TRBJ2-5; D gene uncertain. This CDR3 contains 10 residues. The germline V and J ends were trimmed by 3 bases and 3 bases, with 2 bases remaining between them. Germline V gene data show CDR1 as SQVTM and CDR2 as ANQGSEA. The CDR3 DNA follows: TGCAGCGTTGATGAAGAGACCCAGTACTTC. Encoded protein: CSVDEETQYF.

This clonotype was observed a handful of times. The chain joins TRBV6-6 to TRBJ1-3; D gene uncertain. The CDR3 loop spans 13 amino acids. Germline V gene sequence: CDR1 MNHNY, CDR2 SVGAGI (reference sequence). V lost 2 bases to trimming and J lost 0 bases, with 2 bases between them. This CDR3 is CASSYSSGNTIYF. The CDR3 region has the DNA TGTGCCAGCAGTTACAGCTCTGGAAACACCATATATTTT.

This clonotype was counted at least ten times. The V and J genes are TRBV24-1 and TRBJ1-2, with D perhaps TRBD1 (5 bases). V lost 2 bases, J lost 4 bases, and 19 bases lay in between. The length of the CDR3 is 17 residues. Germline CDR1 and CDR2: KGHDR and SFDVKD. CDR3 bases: TGTGCCACCAGTGATTCATCCTCCCCCCAGGGAGGCTATGGCTACACCTTC. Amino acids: CATSDSSSPQGGYGYTF.

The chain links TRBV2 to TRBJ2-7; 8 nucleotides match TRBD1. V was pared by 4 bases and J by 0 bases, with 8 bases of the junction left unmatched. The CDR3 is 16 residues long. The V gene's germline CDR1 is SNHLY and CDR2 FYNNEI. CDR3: CASSGNRDRFSYEQYF. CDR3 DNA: TGTGCCAGCAGTGGCAACCGGGACAGGTTCTCCTACGAGCAGTACTTC. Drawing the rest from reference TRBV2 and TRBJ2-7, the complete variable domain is EPEVTQTPSHQVTQMGQEVILRCVPISNHLYFYWYRQILGQKVEFLVSFYNNEISEKSEIFDDQFSVERPDGSNFTLKIRSTKLEDSAMYFCASSGNRDRFSYEQYFGPGTRLTVT.

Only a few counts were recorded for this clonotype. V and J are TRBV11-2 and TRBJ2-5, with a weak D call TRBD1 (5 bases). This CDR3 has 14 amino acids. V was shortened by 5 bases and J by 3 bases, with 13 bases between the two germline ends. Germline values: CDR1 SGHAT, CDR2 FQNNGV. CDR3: CASSMTASEETQYF. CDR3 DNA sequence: TGTGCCAGCAGCATGACAGCATCTGAAGAGACCCAGTACTTC.

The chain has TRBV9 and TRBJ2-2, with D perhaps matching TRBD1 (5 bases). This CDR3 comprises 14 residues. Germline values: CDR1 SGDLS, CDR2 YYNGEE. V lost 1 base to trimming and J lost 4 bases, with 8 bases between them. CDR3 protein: CASSVRGATGELFF. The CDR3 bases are TGTGCCAGCAGCGTAAGGGGTGCCACCGGGGAGCTGTTTTTT.

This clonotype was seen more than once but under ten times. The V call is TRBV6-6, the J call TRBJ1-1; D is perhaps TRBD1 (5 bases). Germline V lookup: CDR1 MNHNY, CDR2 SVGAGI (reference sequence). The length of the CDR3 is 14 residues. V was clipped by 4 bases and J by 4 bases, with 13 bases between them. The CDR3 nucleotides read TGTGCCAGCAGTTTGGGCAGGGAGAGCACTGAAGCTTTCTTT. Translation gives CASSLGRESTEAFF.

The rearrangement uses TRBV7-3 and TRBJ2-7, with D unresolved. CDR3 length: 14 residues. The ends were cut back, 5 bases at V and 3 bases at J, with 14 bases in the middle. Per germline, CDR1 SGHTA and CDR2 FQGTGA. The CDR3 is CASSQDLLIYEQYF. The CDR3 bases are TGTGCCAGCAGCCAAGATCTGCTTATCTACGAGCAGTACTTC.

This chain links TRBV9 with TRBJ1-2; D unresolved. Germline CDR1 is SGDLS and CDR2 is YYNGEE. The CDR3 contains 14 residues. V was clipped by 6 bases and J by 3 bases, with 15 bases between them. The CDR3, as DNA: TGTGCCAGCACGGCCCACGGCGATTACTATGGCTACACCTTC. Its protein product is CASTAHGDYYGYTF.

In nucleotides, the CDR3 is TGTGCCAGCAGCTTTTCTCCGTTCGGAGGGGCCAACGTCCTGACTTTC. Translating gives CASSFSPFGGANVLTF. This chain joins TRBV11-3 and TRBJ2-6; D remains ambiguous. Trimming shortened V by 3 bases and J by 4 bases, and 13 bases separated the two germline ends. There are 16 residues in the CDR3. CDR1 SGHNT and CDR2 YENEEA come from the germline V gene.

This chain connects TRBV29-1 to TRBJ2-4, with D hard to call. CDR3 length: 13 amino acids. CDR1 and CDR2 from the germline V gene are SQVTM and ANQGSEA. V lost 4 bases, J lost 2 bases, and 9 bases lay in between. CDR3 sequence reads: CSVAPGTKNIQYF. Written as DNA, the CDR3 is TGCAGCGTTGCACCCGGAACCAAAAACATTCAGTACTTC. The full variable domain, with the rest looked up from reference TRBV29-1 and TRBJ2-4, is SAVISQKPSRDICQRGTSLTIQCQVDSQVTMMFWYRQQPGQSLTLIATANQGSEATYESGFVIDKFPISRPNLTFSTLTVSNMSPEDSSIYLCSVAPGTKNIQYFGAGTRLSVL.

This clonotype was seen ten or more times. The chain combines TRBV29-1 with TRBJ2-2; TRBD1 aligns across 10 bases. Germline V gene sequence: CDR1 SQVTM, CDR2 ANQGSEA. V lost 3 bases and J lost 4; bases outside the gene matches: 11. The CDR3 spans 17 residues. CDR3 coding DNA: TGCAGCGTTGACGGGACAGGGGTAGGGTCGGTCACCGGGGAGCTGTTTTTT. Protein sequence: CSVDGTGVGSVTGELFF.

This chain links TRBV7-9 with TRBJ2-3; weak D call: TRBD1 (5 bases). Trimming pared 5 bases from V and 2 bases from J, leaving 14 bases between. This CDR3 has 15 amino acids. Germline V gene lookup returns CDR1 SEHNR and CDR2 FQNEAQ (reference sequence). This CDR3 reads CASSLGVGATDTQYF. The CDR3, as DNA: TGTGCCAGCAGCCTCGGCGTTGGGGCCACAGATACGCAGTATTTT. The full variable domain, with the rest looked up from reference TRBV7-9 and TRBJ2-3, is DTGVSQNPRHKITKRGQNVTFRCDPISEHNRLYWYRQTLGQGPEFLTYFQNEAQLEKSRLLSDRFSAERPKGSFSTLEIQRTEQGDSAMYLCASSLGVGATDTQYFGPGTRLTVL.

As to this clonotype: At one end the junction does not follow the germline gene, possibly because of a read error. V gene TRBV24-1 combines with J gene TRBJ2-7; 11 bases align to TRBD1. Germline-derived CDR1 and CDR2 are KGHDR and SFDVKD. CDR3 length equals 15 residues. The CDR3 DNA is TGTGCCAGCAGTTGGTCCGGGACAGGGGGCTACGAGCAGTACTTC. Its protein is CASSWSGTGGYEQYF.

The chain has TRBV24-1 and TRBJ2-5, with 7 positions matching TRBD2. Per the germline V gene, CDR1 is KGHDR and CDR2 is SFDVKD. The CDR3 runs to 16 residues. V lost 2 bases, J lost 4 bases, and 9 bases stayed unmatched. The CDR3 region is CATSDSAGEGTETQYF. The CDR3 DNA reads TGTGCCACCAGTGATTCGGCGGGAGAGGGTACAGAGACCCAGTACTTC.

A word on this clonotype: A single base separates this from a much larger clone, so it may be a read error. The CDR3 DNA follows: TGTGCCAGCAGCGACGAAGGGGGGACCCAGTACTTC. Its protein product is CASSDEGGTQYF. This rearrangement joins TRBV7-9 to TRBJ2-5, with D possibly being TRBD1 (6 bases). Trimming cost V 5 bases and J 7 bases, with 11 bases left between them. Germline V CDR1 and CDR2: SEHNR, FQNEAQ (reference sequence). The length of the CDR3 is 12 residues.